This T cell receptor (beta chain) was retrieved from a study of cytomegalovirus exposure and HLA in healthy donors. The germline V gene has CDR1 SGHAT and CDR2 FQNNGV. Trimming pared 5 bases from V and 0 bases from J, leaving 16 bases between. The CDR3 contains 16 residues. This PCR relied on a set of 60 Vbeta primers and 13 Jbeta primers. TCRdb's copy holds only in-frame clones and misses some; the assay was immunoSEQ multiplex PCR. This table holds 130,000 or so clones, about two thirds found once. Sequencing was done on a sample of PBMCs. This TCR came from a woman between 40 and 50 years old in good health and CMV-seronegative. The chain couples TRBV11-2 to TRBJ1-2; the D gene is possibly TRBD1 (5 bases). The CDR3 protein is CASSAQLTAANYGYTF. CDR3 nucleotide sequence: TGTGCCAGCAGCGCCCAGCTGACAGCAGCTAACTATGGCTACACCTTC. Variable domain in full (rest from reference TRBV11-2 and TRBJ1-2): EAGVAQSPRYKIIEKRQSVAFWCNPISGHATLYWYQQILGQGPKLLIQFQNNGVVDDSQLPKDRFSAERLKGVDSTLKIQPAKLEDSAVYLCASSAQLTAANYGYTFGSGTRLTVV.